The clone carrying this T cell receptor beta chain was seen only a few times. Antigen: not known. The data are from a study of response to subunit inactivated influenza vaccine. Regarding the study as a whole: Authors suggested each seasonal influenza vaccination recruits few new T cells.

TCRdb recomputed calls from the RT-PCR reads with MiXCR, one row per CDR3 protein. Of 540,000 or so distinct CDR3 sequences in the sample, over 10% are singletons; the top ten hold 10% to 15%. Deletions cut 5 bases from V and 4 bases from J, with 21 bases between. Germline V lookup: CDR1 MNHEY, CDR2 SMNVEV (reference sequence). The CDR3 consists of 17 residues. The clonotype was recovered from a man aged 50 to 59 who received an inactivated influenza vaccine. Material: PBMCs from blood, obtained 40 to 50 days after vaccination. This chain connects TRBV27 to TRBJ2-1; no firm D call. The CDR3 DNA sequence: TGTGCCAGCAGTCCACGCTTAGGGTTTGGGGTGTACAATGAGCAGTTCTTC. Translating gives CASSPRLGFGVYNEQFF.